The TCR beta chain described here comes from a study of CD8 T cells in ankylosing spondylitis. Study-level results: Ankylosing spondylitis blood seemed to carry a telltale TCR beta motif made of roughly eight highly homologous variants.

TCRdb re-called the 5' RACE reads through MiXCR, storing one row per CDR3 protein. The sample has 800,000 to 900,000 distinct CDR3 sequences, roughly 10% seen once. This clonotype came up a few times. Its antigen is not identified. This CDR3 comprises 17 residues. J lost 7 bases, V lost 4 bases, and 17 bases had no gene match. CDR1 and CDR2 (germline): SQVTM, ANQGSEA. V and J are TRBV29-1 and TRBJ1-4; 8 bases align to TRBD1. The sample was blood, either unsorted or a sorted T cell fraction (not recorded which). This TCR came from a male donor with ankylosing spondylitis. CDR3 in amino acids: CSVVRGQGTGRGEKLFF. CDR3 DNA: TGCAGCGTTGTAAGGGGCCAGGGGACAGGAAGGGGTGAAAAACTGTTTTTT.